This T cell receptor beta chain was captured by sequencing in a study of glioma-infiltrating T cells after dendritic cell vaccination (dated by TCRdb to about 2016). Broadly, across the study: A cohort of 15 glioblastoma patients from Phase I and II dendritic cell vaccination trials was included, of whom 9 were newly diagnosed and 6 had recurrent disease. Between the early 2000s and the early 2010s, patients were given autologous tumor lysate-pulsed dendritic cell vaccination. The vaccine was prepared from monocyte-derived dendritic cells that were cultured for approximately seven days with IL-4 and GM-CSF and then pulsed overnight with autologous tumor lysate. Each patient was given three intradermal dendritic cell vaccine injections, spaced two weeks apart, in the arm below the axilla. Deep sequencing of TCR beta CDR3 regions was used to quantify tumor-infiltrating lymphocyte content and compare tumor and blood repertoires in dendritic cell-vaccinated glioblastoma patients. Survival after dendritic cell vaccination was correlated with TCR sequencing metrics such as TIL content and the overlap between tumor and blood repertoires.

What the authors observed across the whole study: The response model built on TCR overlap across three groups was characterized as speculative, with prospective validation still needed. The cohort was small and heterogeneous, with few patients having full blood and tumor sets and even fewer initial-recurrent tumor pairs. TCR clonality showed no direct relationship with survival, which suggests that a diverse polyclonal response may be important. After dendritic cell vaccination, a higher estimated pretreatment TIL content predicted longer time to progression and longer overall survival.

To be selected, patients needed enough residual fresh-frozen tumor tissue and more than two years of available survival data. None of the glioblastoma patients carried an isocitrate dehydrogenase mutation, although molecular status otherwise varied. PBMC were collected before vaccination, two weeks after the third vaccination, and at tumor progression if tumor progression occurred. The Qiagen DNeasy Blood extraction Kit was used for extraction of genomic DNA. Of note for this clone: What antigen it recognizes has not been identified. No base-level quality is on record; no much larger clone is a single base apart.

Using the immunoSEQ assay, TCRB CDR3 regions were amplified from roughly 1.9 micrograms of genomic DNA, or from all available DNA when less than that was on hand. For multiplex PCR, 60 forward primers for TCR V beta segments and 13 reverse primers for J beta segments were used. Synthetic control templates were spiked into each sample at limiting dilution to estimate reads per starting template. Reads of 87 bp were generated by sequencing on the Illumina HiSeq System. Concerning the study's data processing: PCR and sequencing errors were removed by a nearest neighbor algorithm that merged closely related sequences. TCR overlap was measured as the percentage of unique tumor TCR beta sequences also present in the same patient's peripheral blood. TCRdb took this table from immuneACCESS and kept in-frame rearrangements with V and J called. Such tables lack part of the clones; where checked against another copy, unresolved V genes explain under half of the gap, and the rest is unexplained. Clonal size and the V and J genes are those of that table, whereas D and trimming came from the DNA. This sample gives 80,000 to 95,000 clones in total; 70% to 90% of them show up just once. Less than 3% of the sample comes from the top ten.

V is cut by 5 bases and J by 10 bases, and the space between the germline ends is 14 bases. The germline V gene encodes CDR1 SEHNR and CDR2 FQNEAQ (reference sequence). The CDR3 sequence holds 12 residues, the cysteine and phenylalanine included. Just the 36-base CDR3 DNA is kept, in frame starting at base 1. The sequenced sample was blood, obtained before dendritic cell vaccination. The source of this sequence is a human donor with glioblastoma. In this chain, TRBV7-9 is recombined with TRBJ2-5, with a weak D call of TRBD1 (5 bases match). DNA sequence: TGTGCCAGCAGCCCCGGACACCCGGGCCAGTACTTC. Its coded protein is CASSPGHPGQYF.